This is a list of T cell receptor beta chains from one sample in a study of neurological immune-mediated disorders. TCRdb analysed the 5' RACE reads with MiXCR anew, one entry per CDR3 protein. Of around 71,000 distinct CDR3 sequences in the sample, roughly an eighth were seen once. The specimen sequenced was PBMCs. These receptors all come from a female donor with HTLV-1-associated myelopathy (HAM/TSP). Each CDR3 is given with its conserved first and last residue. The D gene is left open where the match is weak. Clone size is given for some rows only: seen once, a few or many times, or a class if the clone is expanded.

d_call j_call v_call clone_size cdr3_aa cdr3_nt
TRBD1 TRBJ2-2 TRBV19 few CAPLPGQGATGELFF TGTGCTCCTCTCCCGGGACAGGGGGCAACCGGGGAGCTGTTTTTT
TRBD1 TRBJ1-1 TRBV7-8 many CASSLMAQGAPTEAFF TGTGCCAGCAGCTTAATGGCCCAGGGGGCGCCCACTGAAGCTTTCTTT
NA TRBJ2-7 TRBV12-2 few CASRLYKQGRRNSYEQYF TGTGCAAGTCGCTTATATAAACAGGGGCGTCGGAACTCCTACGAGCAGTACTTC
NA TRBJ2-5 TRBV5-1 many CASSLDILQETQYF TGCGCCAGCAGCTTGGATATCCTACAAGAGACCCAGTACTTC
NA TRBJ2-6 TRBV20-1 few CSAALRRGTGANVLTF TGCAGTGCTGCGCTTAGGAGGGGAACTGGGGCCAACGTCCTGACTTTC
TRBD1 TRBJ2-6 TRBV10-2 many CASSEIRGQGSPGANVLTF TGCGCCAGCAGTGAAATAAGGGGACAGGGTTCGCCTGGGGCCAACGTCCTGACTTTC
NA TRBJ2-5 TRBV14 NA CASSPIGSGADAETQYF TGTGCCAGCAGCCCCATAGGTTCGGGGGCCGACGCGGAGACCCAGTACTTC
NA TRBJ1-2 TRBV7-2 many CASSLRDPANYGYTF TGTGCCAGCAGCTTAAGAGATCCTGCTAACTATGGCTACACCTTC
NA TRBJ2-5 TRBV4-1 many CASSLVYRQGQETQYF TGCGCCAGCAGCTTAGTCTATCGGCAGGGTCAAGAGACCCAGTACTTC
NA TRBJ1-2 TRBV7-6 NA CASISSGDGYGYTF TGTGCCAGCATCTCGAGCGGTGACGGCTATGGCTACACCTTC
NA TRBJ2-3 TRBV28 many CASSGSTDTQYF TGTGCCAGCAGTGGGAGCACAGATACGCAGTATTTT
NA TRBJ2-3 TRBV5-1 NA CASSPLDSRSTDTQYF TGCGCCAGCAGCCCTTTGGACTCTCGCAGCACAGATACGCAGTATTTT
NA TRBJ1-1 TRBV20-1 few CSASAANTEAFF TGCAGTGCTAGTGCAGCGAACACTGAAGCTTTCTTT
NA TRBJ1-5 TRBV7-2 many CASSPGRGNQPQHF TGTGCCAGCAGCCCCGGACGGGGCAATCAGCCCCAGCATTTT
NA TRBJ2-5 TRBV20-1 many CSAWKPGQLKETQYF TGCAGTGCCTGGAAACCCGGACAGCTTAAAGAGACCCAGTACTTC
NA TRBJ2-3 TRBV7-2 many CASSWFADTQYF TGTGCCAGCAGCTGGTTTGCGGATACGCAGTATTTT
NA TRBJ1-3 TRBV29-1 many CSGMDVSPGRGNTIYF TGCAGCGGAATGGACGTATCCCCCGGTAGAGGAAACACCATATATTTT
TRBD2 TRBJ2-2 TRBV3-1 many CASSPRLAGATGELFF TGTGCCAGCAGCCCCCGCCTAGCGGGGGCCACCGGGGAGCTGTTTTTT
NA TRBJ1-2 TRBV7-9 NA CASILPGLGYYGYTF TGTGCCAGCATCCTCCCGGGGCTGGGGTACTATGGCTACACCTTC
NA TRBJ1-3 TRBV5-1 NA CASSLGVSGNTIYF TGCGCCAGCAGCTTGGGCGTCTCTGGAAACACCATATATTTT
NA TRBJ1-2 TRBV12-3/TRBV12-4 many CASSLPAQRHYGYTF TGTGCCAGCAGTTTACCCGCCCAGCGGCACTATGGCTACACCTTC
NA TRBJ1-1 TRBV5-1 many CASSLLGETEAFF TGCGCCAGCAGCCTTTTAGGGGAAACTGAAGCTTTCTTT
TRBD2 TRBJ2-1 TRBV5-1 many CASSPAGGRNYNEQFF TGCGCCAGCAGCCCCGCGGGGGGGAGGAATTACAATGAGCAGTTCTTC
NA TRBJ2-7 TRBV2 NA CASSGRGAYEKYF TGTGCCAGCAGTGGCCGGGGAGCCTACGAGAAGTACTTC
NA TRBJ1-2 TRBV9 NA CASGAVPGYGWDYGYTF TGTGCCAGCGGCGCCGTCCCGGGGTACGGATGGGACTATGGCTACACCTTC
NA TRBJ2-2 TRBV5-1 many CASSIGQTGELFF TGCGCCAGCAGCATCGGACAGACCGGGGAGCTGTTTTTT
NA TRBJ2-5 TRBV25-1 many CASSRSPPGEETQYF TGTGCCAGCAGCCGGAGCCCCCCCGGGGAGGAGACCCAGTACTTC
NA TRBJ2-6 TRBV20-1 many CSAIRERLSGANVLTF TGCAGTGCTATACGAGAGCGGCTGTCTGGGGCCAACGTCCTGACTTTC
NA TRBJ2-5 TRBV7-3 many CASSLGGWETQYF TGTGCCAGCAGCTTAGGGGGCTGGGAGACCCAGTACTTC
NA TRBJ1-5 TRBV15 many CATSRDSGLGQPQHF TGTGCCACCAGCAGAGATTCAGGGCTCGGTCAGCCCCAGCATTTT
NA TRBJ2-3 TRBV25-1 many CASSEWTESTDTQYF TGTGCCAGCAGTGAGTGGACGGAGAGCACAGATACGCAGTATTTT
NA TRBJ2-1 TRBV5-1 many CASSSGLFSSYNEQFF TGCGCCAGCAGCTCCGGACTATTTAGCTCCTACAATGAGCAGTTCTTC
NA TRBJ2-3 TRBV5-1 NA CASQPTGWADTQYF TGTGCCAGCCAACCTACCGGCTGGGCAGATACGCAGTATTTT
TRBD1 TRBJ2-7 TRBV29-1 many CSVEGQGLYEQYF TGCAGCGTTGAGGGACAGGGACTCTACGAGCAGTACTTC
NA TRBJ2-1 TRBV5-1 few CASSLEGVYNEQFF TGCGCCAGCAGCTTGGAAGGGGTTTACAATGAGCAGTTCTTC